Listed here are 19 T cell receptor beta chains from one sample, sequenced in a study of T cells after yellow fever vaccination. TCRdb reanalysed the 5' RACE reads using MiXCR and keeps one entry per CDR3 protein. The sample carries approximately 510,000 distinct CDR3 sequences, 21% recorded once. The starting material was PBMCs, obtained roughly 23 days after the first yellow fever vaccination. These receptors all come from a man younger than 35 who received the YFV17D yellow fever vaccine.

In its sample, this clonotype was seen a few times. V usage is TRBV7-9 and J usage is TRBJ1-1; unclear D gene. In germline, CDR1 is SEHNR, CDR2 FQNEAQ (reference sequence). V was shortened by 6 bases and J by 3 bases, with 11 bases between the two germline ends. The CDR3 is made up of 13 amino acids. The CDR3 sequence is CASRRQMYTEAFF. CDR3 DNA sequence: TGTGCCAGCAGGCGTCAGATGTACACTGAAGCTTTCTTT.

The chain links TRBV10-3 to TRBJ2-7; D possibly corresponds to TRBD2 (5 bases). The CDR3 covers 11 residues. V gave up 5 bases and J gave up 6 bases, with 8 bases separating them. Germline-derived CDR1 and CDR2 are ENHRY and SYGVKD. CDR3 coding DNA: TGTGCCATCAGTCGGGGTGGCGAGCAGTACGTC. It codes for CAISRGGEQYV.

The genes are TRBV7-9 and TRBJ1-4; 7 bases map to TRBD1. Losses at the gene ends were 5 bases for V and 4 bases for J; bases not matched to a gene: 4. CDR1 and CDR2 (germline): SEHNR, FQNEAQ (reference sequence). This CDR3 has 14 residues. CDR3 sequence (DNA): TGTGCCAGCAGCCCACAGGGGCTTAATGAAAAACTGTTTTTT. Its protein product is CASSPQGLNEKLFF.

This clonotype was seen a few times. The V call is TRBV12-3 or TRBV12-4, the J call TRBJ1-1; 9 nucleotides align to TRBD1. The CDR3 is 16 residues long. J lost 2 bases, V lost 5 bases, and 9 bases had no gene match. CDR3 bases: TGTGCCAGCAGTGTACCAGGGGGACAGGGTAACACTGAAGCTTTCTTT. As protein: CASSVPGGQGNTEAFF.

V gene TRBV7-2 combines with J gene TRBJ1-2; D may be TRBD1 (6 bases). This CDR3 has 14 amino acids. V was cut by 5 bases and J by 5 bases, with 15 bases left in between. Per germline, CDR1 SGHTA and CDR2 FQGNSA. The CDR3 DNA sequence: TGTGCCAGCAGCCATTCTGACAGGAGTTATGGCTACACCTTC. This encodes CASSHSDRSYGYTF.

This clonotype was picked up a small number of times. The V and J genes are TRBV7-3 and TRBJ2-3; D is unresolved. The CDR3 is 13 residues long. V lost 0 bases, J lost 6 bases, and 7 bases lay in between. CDR1 and CDR2 (germline): SGHTA, FQGTGA. The CDR3 sequence: CASSLTKLDTQYF. The CDR3 nucleotides are TGTGCCAGCAGCTTAACAAAGCTGGATACGCAGTATTTT.

This clonotype was seen only a few times. DNA of the CDR3: TGTGCCAGCGCGGCCCTCCAGCGGGGGGCCGACAATGAGCAGTTCTTC. Its translation: CASAALQRGADNEQFF. The chain combines TRBV2 with TRBJ2-1, with 9 bases matching TRBD2. Trimming removed 8 bases from V and 5 bases from J; junction bases left unmatched: 13. Looked up from germline, CDR1 is SNHLY and CDR2 is FYNNEI. The CDR3 consists of 16 residues.

In this sample, this clonotype turned up a few times. The genes are TRBV20-1 and TRBJ1-1, with D hard to call. Trimming shortened V by 3 bases and J by 0 bases, and 14 bases separated the two germline ends. The CDR3 has 15 amino acids. Per the germline V gene, CDR1 is DFQATT and CDR2 is SNEGSKA (reference sequence). CDR3 bases: TGCAGTGCTAGGCCGGAGCGTCAGCTGAACACTGAAGCTTTCTTT. It specifies CSARPERQLNTEAFF.

The chain combines TRBV5-5 with TRBJ2-1; 9 bases are shared with TRBD2. The CDR3 sequence is 17 residues long. Germline V gives CDR1 SGHKS, CDR2 YYEKEE (reference sequence). Germline trimming cut 4 bases from V and 8 bases from J; bases unmatched to any gene: 16. As DNA, the CDR3 is TGTGCCAGCAGCCTTGGAACCTGGGCGGGGGGGCGTGATGAGCAGTTCTTC. Amino acids: CASSLGTWAGGRDEQFF.

The chain links TRBV24-1 to TRBJ2-2; the match to TRBD1 covers 11 bases. The CDR3 runs 15 residues. Germline trimming cut 9 bases from V and 4 bases from J; bases unmatched to any gene: 6. CDR1 KGHDR and CDR2 SFDVKD come from the germline V gene. CDR3 DNA: TGTGCCACCGACCCGGGACAGGGGGTCACCGGGGAGCTGTTTTTT. Protein: CATDPGQGVTGELFF.

Of note for this clonotype: The junction differs from germline at one of its ends, possibly a read error. This chain joins TRBV6-2 or TRBV6-3 and TRBJ2-1; D is perhaps TRBD1 or TRBD2 (5 bases each). The CDR3 is made up of 18 amino acids. CDR1 and CDR2 (germline): MNHEY, SVGEGT. CDR3 in amino acids: CASSPNLIEGSSYNELFF. The CDR3 region has the DNA TGTGCCAGCAGCCCGAACCTGATCGAGGGGAGCTCCTACAATGAGCTGTTCTTC.

CDR3 sequence (DNA): TGCGCCAGCAGCCAAGCGAATGGTCAGGGAAATGAAAAACTGTTTTTT. It is translated as CASSQANGQGNEKLFF. The chain links TRBV4-1 to TRBJ1-4, with D maybe TRBD1 (5 bases). V was clipped by 1 base and J by 5 bases, with 14 bases between them. This CDR3 spans 16 amino acids. From germline, CDR1 is MGHRA and CDR2 YSYEKL.

A note on this clonotype: One junction end does not reproduce the germline sequence, and a read error may be involved. The chain is built from TRBV7-9 and TRBJ1-6, with D tentatively TRBD1 (6 bases). This CDR3 is built from 14 residues. Germline V gene data show CDR1 as SEHNR and CDR2 as FQNEAQ (reference sequence). The CDR3 sequence is CASSVASGDSPLHF. The CDR3 bases are TGTGCCAGCAGCGTAGCCTCAGGGGATTCACCCCTCCACTTT.

This chain uses TRBV5-1 with TRBJ2-7, with 7 positions matching TRBD1. Looked up from germline, CDR1 is SGHRS and CDR2 is YFSETQ. V trimming: 4 bases; J trimming: 1 base; junction bases outside the gene matches: 5. The CDR3 spans 14 residues. This CDR3 reads CASSPQDRSYEQYF. CDR3 coding DNA: TGCGCCAGCAGCCCCCAGGACAGGTCCTACGAGCAGTACTTC.

The genes are TRBV14 and TRBJ1-2; D is unclear. Between the trimmed V and J ends, which lost 0 bases and 4 bases, there was a span of 12 bases. The CDR3 is 15 residues long. Germline CDR1 and CDR2: SGHDN and FVKESK. CDR3 in amino acids: CASSQDRVQSYGYTF. The CDR3 DNA is TGTGCCAGCAGCCAAGATCGGGTCCAGAGCTATGGCTACACCTTC.

The chain combines TRBV19 with TRBJ1-5, with D uncertain. This CDR3 region has 13 residues. The V gene lost 3 bases and the J gene lost 7 bases, with 10 bases spanning the gap. Germline CDR1 and CDR2: LNHDA and SQIVND (reference sequence). CDR3 DNA sequence: TGTGCCAGTAGTATCGAGGGTAAACAGCCCCAGCATTTT. This sequence encodes CASSIEGKQPQHF.

This clonotype appeared a few times. The J gene is TRBJ1-2, the V gene TRBV12-3 or TRBV12-4; D possibly corresponds to TRBD1 (5 bases). This CDR3 spans 14 amino acids. Trimming cost V 6 bases and J 8 bases, with 19 bases left between them. CDR3 nucleotide sequence: TGTGCCAGCAGCCCCTCAGGGTATTTCGAAGGCTACACCTTC. This gives the protein CASSPSGYFEGYTF.

This clonotype came up a few times. The gene calls are TRBV6-5 and TRBJ2-6; the D is unclear. V lost 2 bases and J 1 base, leaving 6 bases between the germline ends. This CDR3 has 15 amino acids. Germline CDR1 reads MNHEY; CDR2 reads SVGAGI. The DNA of the CDR3 is TGTGCCAGCAGTTACCAGGAATCTGGGGCCAACGTCCTGACTTTC. Translated, it gives CASSYQESGANVLTF.

A few counts support this clonotype. The CDR3 DNA sequence: TGCAGTGCTCCGCCCGGGGGGGCGGATGGCTACACCTTC. Amino acid sequence: CSAPPGGADGYTF. The rearrangement joins TRBV20-1 to TRBJ1-2; TRBD1 might be the D (6 bases). The CDR3 loop spans 13 amino acids. Germline-derived CDR1 and CDR2 are DFQATT and SNEGSKA (reference sequence). V was clipped by 5 bases and J by 6 bases, with 16 bases between them.